This T cell receptor (beta chain) is drawn from a study of a mutant IDH1 vaccine in newly diagnosed glioma (dated by TCRdb to 2020 to 2023). Background on the whole study: Eight vaccinations were administered to patients in weeks 1, 3, 5, 7, 11, 15, 19 and 23, corresponding to visits V03 through V10. Vaccination was initiated 4-6 weeks after radiotherapy alone, or concurrently with temozolomide cycles in the chemotherapy-containing groups. The approximately 33 treated patients were roughly 62% male and around 40% female, with a mean age of around 40 years. Prior to enrollment, standard therapy consisting of radiotherapy alone, temozolomide alone, or radiochemotherapy with temozolomide had been administered to patients, with the combination being received by most patients. Peripheral blood was drawn at six visits: V03 (baseline), V05, V07, V10, V12 and V13. Longitudinal TCRB deep sequencing was done for 25 to 30 treated patients, wherever samples were available for exploratory analyses. Study-wide findings and limitations: Immune responses induced by the vaccine were seen in 93.3% of patients across multiple MHC alleles. PBMC samples for TCRB deep sequencing were selected based on availability. The authors stated that sample limitations prevented analyses of patient blood samples from being reproduced. Changes in the top peripheral T cell clonotypes picked up by TCRB sequencing did not appear to be linked to pseudoprogression.

Turning to this clone: What antigen it recognizes has not been identified. Nothing much larger sits one base from this clone, and base qualities are not available.

V is cut by 5 bases and J by 6 bases, and the space between the germline ends is 12 bases. CDR1 SGHRS and CDR2 YFSETQ are derived from the germline V gene. From the cysteine up to the phenylalanine, the CDR3 has a length of 12 residues. Just CDR3 DNA is preserved here, 36 bases in frame from base 1. This specimen's time point label, per the study, means: week 5, during vaccination. Each vaccine dose was 300 ug of a 20-mer mutant IDH1 peptide in Montanide, given subcutaneously with topical imiquimod. Newly diagnosed WHO grade 3 or 4 IDH1-mutant astrocytomas showing loss of nuclear ATRX were present in the donors. The samples were drawn from NOA16, a multicentre, single-arm, open-label phase I trial in Germany that tested a mutant IDH1 peptide vaccine in humans for the first time. Genomic DNA for TCRB sequencing was isolated from EDTA blood with the DNeasy Blood and Tissue Kit. The method was the immunoSEQ multiplex PCR assay. Rearranged TCR beta chain sequences were amplified with the hsTCRB Kit following the manufacturer's protocol. An Illumina MiSeq was used to sequence the TCRB libraries. Turning to the authors' computational methods: The kit vendor's proprietary platform handled demultiplexing, trimming and gene mapping. Here the immuneACCESS table is served through TCRdb, limited to in-frame sequences with V and J called. Missing clones are a known gap in these copies; in checked studies unresolved V genes cover under half, and the rest lacks a known reason. Clonal size and the V and J genes are those of that table, whereas D and trimming came from the DNA. Within this sample are roughly 72,000 clones, with about 91% of them counted one time only. The ten most abundant clones make up approximately 0.6% of the sample.

Sequencing was performed on PBMCs, taken from a glioma patient whose treatment included an IDH1 peptide vaccine. The sequence was collected from a woman aged 50 to 65 with glioma. The chain links TRBV5-1 with TRBJ2-7; no D gene call is confident. The DNA sequence is TGCGCCAGCAGTTCGGACCCTTCCGAGCAGTACTTC. It codes for CASSSDPSEQYF.